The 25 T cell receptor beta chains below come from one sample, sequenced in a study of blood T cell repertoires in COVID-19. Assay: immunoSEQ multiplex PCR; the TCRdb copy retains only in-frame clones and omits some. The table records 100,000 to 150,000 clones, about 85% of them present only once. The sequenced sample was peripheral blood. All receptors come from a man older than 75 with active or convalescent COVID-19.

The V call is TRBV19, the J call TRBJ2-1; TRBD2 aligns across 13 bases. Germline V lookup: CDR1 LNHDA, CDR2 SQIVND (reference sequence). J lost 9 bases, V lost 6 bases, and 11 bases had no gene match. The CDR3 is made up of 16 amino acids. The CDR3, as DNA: TGTGCCAGTAGGACCCGAACTAGCGGGGGGGCCGGTGAGCAGTTCTTC. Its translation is CASRTRTSGGAGEQFF.

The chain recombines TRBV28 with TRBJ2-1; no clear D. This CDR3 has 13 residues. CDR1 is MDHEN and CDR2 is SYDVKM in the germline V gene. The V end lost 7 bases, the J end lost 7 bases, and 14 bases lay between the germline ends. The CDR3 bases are TGTGCCAGCACTCTACTACCATTTAATGAGCAGTTCTTC. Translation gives CASTLLPFNEQFF.

The CDR3 is CASSSDDNLTGELFF. DNA for the CDR3: TGTGCCAGCAGTTCCGATGACAACCTCACCGGGGAGCTGTTTTTT. V and J are TRBV6-2 or TRBV6-3 and TRBJ2-2; no definite D call. Per germline, CDR1 MNHEY and CDR2 SVGEGT. This CDR3 region has 15 residues. The V end was cut by 4 bases, the J end by 4 bases, with 13 bases between.

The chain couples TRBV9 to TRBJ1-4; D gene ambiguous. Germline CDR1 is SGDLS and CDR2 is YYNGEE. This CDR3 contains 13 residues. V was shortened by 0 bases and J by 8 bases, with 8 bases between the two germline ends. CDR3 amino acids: CASSVDSEEKLFF. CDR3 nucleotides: TGTGCCAGCAGCGTAGACAGTGAGGAAAAACTGTTTTTT.

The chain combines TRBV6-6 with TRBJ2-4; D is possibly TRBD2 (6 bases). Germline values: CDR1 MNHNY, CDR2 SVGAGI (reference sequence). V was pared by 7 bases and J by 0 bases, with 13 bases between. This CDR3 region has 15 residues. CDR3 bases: TGTGCCAGCACCCCGGGGGTCCTAGCCAAAAACATTCAGTACTTC. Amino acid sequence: CASTPGVLAKNIQYF.

Here the CDR3 reads CASSIVRGNYGYTF. DNA for the CDR3: TGTGCCAGTAGTATAGTACGGGGGAACTATGGCTACACCTTC. The rearrangement joins TRBV19 to TRBJ1-2, with D possibly matching TRBD1 (5 bases). Trimming cost V 1 base and J 2 bases, with 8 bases left between them. This CDR3 spans 14 amino acids. CDR1 is LNHDA, CDR2 SQIVND, per germline (reference sequence).

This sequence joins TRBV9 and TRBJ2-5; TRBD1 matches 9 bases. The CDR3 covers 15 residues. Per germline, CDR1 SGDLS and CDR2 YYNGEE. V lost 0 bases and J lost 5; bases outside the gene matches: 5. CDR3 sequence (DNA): TGTGCCAGCAGCGTAGCTACAGGGGGCCGGGAGACCCAGTACTTC. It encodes CASSVATGGRETQYF. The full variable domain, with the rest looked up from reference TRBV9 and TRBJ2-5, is DSGVTQTPKHLITATGQRVTLRCSPRSGDLSVYWYQQSLDQGLQFLIQYYNGEERAKGNILERFSAQQFPDLHSELNLSSLELGDSALYFCASSVATGGRETQYFGPGTRLLVL.

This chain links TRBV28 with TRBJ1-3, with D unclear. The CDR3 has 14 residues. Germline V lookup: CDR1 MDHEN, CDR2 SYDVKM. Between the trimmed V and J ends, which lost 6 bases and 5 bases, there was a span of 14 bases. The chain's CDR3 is CASSPTQLRNTIYF. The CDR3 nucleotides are TGTGCCAGCAGCCCCACGCAGTTAAGAAACACCATATATTTT. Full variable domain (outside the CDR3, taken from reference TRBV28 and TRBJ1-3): DVKVTQSSRYLVKRTGEKVFLECVQDMDHENMFWYRQDPGLGLRLIYFSYDVKMKEKGDIPEGYSVSREKKERFSLILESASTNQTSMYLCASSPTQLRNTIYFGEGSWLTVV.

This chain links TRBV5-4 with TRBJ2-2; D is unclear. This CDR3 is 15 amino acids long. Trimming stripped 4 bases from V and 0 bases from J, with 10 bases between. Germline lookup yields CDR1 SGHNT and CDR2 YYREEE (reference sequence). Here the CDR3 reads CASSPGEPNTGELFF. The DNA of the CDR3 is TGTGCCAGCAGCCCCGGAGAACCGAACACCGGGGAGCTGTTTTTT. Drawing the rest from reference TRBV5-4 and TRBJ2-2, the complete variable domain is ETGVTQSPTHLIKTRGQQVTLRCSSQSGHNTVSWYQQALGQGPQFIFQYYREEENGRGNFPPRFSGLQFPNYSSELNVNALELDDSALYLCASSPGEPNTGELFFGEGSRLTVL.

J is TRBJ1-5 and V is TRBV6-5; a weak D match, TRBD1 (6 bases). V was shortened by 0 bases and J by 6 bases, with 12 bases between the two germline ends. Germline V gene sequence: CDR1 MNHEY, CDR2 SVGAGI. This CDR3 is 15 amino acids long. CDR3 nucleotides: TGTGCCAGCAGTTACTCCTGGACAGCAATTCAGCCCCAGCATTTT. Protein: CASSYSWTAIQPQHF.

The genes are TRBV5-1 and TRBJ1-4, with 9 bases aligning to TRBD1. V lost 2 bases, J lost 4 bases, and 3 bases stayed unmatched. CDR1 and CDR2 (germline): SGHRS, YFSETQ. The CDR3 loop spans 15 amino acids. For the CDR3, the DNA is TGCGCCAGCAGCTTACAGGGGGCTAGTAATGAAAAACTGTTTTTT. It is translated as CASSLQGASNEKLFF.

The CDR3 region is CASSIANRETQYF. The CDR3 nucleotides read TGTGCCAGTAGTATAGCAAATCGGGAGACCCAGTACTTC. The chain is built from TRBV19 and TRBJ2-5; D ambiguous. Germline CDR1 reads LNHDA; CDR2 reads SQIVND (reference sequence). This CDR3 spans 13 amino acids. Between the trimmed V and J ends, which lost 1 base and 5 bases, there was a span of 8 bases.

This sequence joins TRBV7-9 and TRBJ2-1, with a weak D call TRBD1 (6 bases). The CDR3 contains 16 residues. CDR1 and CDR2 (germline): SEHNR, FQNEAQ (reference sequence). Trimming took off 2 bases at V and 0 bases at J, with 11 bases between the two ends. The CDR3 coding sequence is TGTGCCAGCAGCTTACCCAGGGGAAGCTCCTACAATGAGCAGTTCTTC. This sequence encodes CASSLPRGSSYNEQFF.

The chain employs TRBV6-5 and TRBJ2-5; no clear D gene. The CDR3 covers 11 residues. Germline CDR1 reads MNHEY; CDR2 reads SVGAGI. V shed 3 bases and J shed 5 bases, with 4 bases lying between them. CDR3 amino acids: CASSYEETQYF. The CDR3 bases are TGTGCCAGCAGTTATGAGGAGACCCAGTACTTC.

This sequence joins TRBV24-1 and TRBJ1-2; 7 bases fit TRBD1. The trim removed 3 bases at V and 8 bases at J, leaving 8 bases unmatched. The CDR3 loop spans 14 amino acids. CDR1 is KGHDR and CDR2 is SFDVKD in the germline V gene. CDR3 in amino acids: CATSDARQGIGYTF. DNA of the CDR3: TGTGCCACCAGTGATGCGAGACAGGGTATAGGCTACACCTTC.

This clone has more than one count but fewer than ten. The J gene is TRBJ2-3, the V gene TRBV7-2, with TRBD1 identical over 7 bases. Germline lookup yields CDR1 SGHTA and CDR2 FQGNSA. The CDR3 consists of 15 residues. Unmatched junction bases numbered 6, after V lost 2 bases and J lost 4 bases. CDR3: CASSLRRQGSDTQYF. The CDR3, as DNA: TGTGCCAGCAGCTTACGAAGACAGGGCTCAGATACGCAGTATTTT.

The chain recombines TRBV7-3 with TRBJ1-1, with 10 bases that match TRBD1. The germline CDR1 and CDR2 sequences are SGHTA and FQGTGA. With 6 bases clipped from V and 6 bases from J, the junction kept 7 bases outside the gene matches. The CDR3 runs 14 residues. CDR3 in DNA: TGTGCCAGCAGGGCGACAGGGGGCGCTTCTGAAGCTTTCTTT. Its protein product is CASRATGGASEAFF.

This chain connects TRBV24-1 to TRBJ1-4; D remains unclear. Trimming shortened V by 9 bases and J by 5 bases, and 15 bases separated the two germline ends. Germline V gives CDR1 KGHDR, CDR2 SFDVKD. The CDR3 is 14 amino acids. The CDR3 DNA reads TGTGCCACCTCCGGCGGAGGGCGGAATGAAAAACTGTTTTTT. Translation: CATSGGGRNEKLFF.

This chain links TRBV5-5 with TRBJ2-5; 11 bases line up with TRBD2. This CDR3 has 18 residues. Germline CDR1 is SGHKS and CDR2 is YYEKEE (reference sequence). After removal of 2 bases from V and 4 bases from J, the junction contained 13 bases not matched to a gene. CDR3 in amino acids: CASSFSGGADRGGETQYF. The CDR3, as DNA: TGTGCCAGCAGCTTTAGCGGGGGGGCCGATAGGGGTGGAGAGACCCAGTACTTC.

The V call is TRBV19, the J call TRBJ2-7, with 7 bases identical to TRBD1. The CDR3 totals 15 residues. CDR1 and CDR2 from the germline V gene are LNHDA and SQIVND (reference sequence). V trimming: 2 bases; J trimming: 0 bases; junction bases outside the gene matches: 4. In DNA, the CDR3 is TGTGCCAGTAGTATATTCCGGGACAGCTCCTACGAGCAGTACTTC. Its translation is CASSIFRDSSYEQYF.

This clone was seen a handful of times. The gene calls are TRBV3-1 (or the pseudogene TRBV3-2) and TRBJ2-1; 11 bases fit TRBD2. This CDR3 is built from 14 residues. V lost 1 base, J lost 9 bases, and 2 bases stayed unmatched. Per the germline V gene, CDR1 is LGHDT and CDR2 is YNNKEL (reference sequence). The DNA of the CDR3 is TGTGCCAGCAGCCAAGTACTAGCGGGGGCTGAGCAGTTCTTC. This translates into CASSQVLAGAEQFF.

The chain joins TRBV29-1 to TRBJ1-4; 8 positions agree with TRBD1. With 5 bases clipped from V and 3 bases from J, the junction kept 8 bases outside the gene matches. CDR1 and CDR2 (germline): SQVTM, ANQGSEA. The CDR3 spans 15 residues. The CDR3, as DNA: TGCAGCGTTTCCGGGACAGGACAATCTAATGAAAAACTGTTTTTT. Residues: CSVSGTGQSNEKLFF.

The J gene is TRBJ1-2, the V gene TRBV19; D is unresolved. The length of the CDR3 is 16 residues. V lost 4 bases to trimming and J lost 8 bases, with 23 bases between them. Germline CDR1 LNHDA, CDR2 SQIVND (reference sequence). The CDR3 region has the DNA TGTGCCAGTAGTAGACTTTCTTCCCGGGAGAGTGGGGGCTACACCTTC. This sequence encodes CASSRLSSRESGGYTF.

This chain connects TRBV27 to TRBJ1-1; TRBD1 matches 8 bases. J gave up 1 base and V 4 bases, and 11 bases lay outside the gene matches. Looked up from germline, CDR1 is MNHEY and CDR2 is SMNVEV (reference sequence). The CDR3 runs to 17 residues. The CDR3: CASSYLATGAGNTEAFF. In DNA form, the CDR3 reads TGTGCCAGCAGTTACCTAGCGACAGGGGCCGGGAACACTGAAGCTTTCTTT.

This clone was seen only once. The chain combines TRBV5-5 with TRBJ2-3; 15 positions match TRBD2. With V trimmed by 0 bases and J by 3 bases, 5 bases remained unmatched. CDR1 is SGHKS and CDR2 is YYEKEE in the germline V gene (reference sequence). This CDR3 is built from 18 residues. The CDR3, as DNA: TGTGCCAGCAGCTTGGGGACTAGCGGGAGGGGGTCGACAGATACGCAGTATTTT. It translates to CASSLGTSGRGSTDTQYF.